This TCR beta chain appears in the sequencing data of a study of breast tumors, draining lymph nodes, adjacent tissues. Points from the study as a whole: Data fit most tumor T cells coming from lymph node, expanding in tumor. Compared with lymph nodes, tumors were less diverse; compared with nontumor tissue, more.

TCRdb re-called the multiplex PCR reads through MiXCR, storing one row per CDR3 protein. The top ten hold under 4.5% of the sample, which has some 250,000 distinct CDR3 sequences, under 40% seen once. Of note for this clonotype: Its antigen is not identified.

The lymph nodes were axillary draining lymph nodes from breast cancer patients. Germline V CDR1 and CDR2: SNHLY, FYNNEI. This CDR3 comprises 17 residues. Germline trimming cut 6 bases from V and 4 bases from J; bases unmatched to any gene: 12. Sequencing was carried out using axillary lymph node tissue. The clonotype originates from a female donor with breast cancer. Some clones in this sample may be carry-over from other donors' samples. The chain employs TRBV2 and TRBJ2-1; 10 nucleotides line up with TRBD1. The CDR3 DNA follows: TGTGCCAGCAGACTCCCGGGACAGGGGCGATCTTACAATGAGCAGTTCTTC. Its protein product is CASRLPGQGRSYNEQFF.